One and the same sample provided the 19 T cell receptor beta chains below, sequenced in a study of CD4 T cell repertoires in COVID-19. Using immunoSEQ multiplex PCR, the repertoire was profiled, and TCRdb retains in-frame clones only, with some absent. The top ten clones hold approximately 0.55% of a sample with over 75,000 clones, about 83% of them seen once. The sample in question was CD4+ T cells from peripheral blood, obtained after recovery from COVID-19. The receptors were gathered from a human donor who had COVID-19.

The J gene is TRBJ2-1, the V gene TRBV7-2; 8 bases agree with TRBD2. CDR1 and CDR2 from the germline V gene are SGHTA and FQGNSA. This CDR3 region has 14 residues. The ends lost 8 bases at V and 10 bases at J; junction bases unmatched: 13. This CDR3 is CASSREGQHTEQFF. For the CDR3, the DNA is TGTGCCAGCTCCCGGGAGGGGCAACACACGGAGCAGTTCTTC.

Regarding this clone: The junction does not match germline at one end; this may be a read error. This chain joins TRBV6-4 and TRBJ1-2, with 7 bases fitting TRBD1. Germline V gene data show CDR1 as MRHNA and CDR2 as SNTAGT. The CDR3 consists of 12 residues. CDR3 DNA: TGTGCCAGCAGGGACTACAGGGGTGGCTACACCTTC. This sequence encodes CASRDYRGGYTF.

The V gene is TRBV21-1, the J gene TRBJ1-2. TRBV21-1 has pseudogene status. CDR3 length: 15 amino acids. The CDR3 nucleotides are TGTGCCAGCAGCAACAATACGCGGGGCTCTTATGGCTACACCTTC. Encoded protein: CASSNNTRGSYGYTF.

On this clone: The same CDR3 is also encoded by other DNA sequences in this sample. For the CDR3, the DNA is TGTGCCAGCAGTTACCGCCGGGGTGACACTGAAGCTTTCTTT. Its protein is CASSYRRGDTEAFF. The chain joins TRBV6-5 to TRBJ1-1; D ambiguous. V lost 2 bases to trimming and J lost 3 bases, with 10 bases between them. Germline assignment: CDR1 MNHEY and CDR2 SVGAGI. This CDR3 spans 14 amino acids.

CDR3 sequence reads: CSAREDLLEHF. CDR3 nucleotides: TGCAGTGCTAGAGAAGATCTCTTGGAGCATTTT. The chain couples TRBV20-1 to TRBJ1-5; D gene uncertain. V shed 0 bases and J shed 14 bases, with 11 bases lying between them. Germline V CDR1 and CDR2: DFQATT, SNEGSKA (reference sequence). The CDR3 totals 11 residues.

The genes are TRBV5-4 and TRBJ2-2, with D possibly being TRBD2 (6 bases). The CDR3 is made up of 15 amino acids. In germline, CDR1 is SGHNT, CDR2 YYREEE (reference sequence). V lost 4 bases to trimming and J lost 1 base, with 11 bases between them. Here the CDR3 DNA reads TGTGCCAGCAGCAGGGACTGGTTGAACACCGGGGAGCTGTTTTTT. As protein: CASSRDWLNTGELFF.

Written as DNA, the CDR3 is TGTGCCCAACCAGGAGGGGGTAATGAAAAACTGTTTTTT. Translating gives CAQPGGGNEKLFF. The V and J genes are TRBV21-1 and TRBJ1-4. TRBV21-1 is annotated as a pseudogene. The CDR3 contains 13 residues.

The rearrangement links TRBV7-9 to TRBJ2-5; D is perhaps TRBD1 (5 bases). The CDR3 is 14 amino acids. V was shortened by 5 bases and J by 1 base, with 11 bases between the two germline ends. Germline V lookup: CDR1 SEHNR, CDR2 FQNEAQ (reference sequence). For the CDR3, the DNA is TGTGCCAGCAGCCCCCGACAGTTCCAAGAGACCCAGTACTTC. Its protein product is CASSPRQFQETQYF. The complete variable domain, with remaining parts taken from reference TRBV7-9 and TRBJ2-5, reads DTGVSQNPRHKITKRGQNVTFRCDPISEHNRLYWYRQTLGQGPEFLTYFQNEAQLEKSRLLSDRFSAERPKGSFSTLEIQRTEQGDSAMYLCASSPRQFQETQYFGPGTRLLVL.

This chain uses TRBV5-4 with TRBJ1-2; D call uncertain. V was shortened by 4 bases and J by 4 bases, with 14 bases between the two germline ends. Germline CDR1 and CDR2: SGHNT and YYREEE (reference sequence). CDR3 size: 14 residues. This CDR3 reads CASSTATVGYGYTF. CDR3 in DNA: TGTGCCAGCAGCACTGCGACCGTGGGCTATGGCTACACCTTC.

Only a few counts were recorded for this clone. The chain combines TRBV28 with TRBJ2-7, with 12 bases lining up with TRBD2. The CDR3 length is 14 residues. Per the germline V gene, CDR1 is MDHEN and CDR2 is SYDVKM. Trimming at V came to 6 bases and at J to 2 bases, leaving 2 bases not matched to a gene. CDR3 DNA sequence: TGTGCCAGCAGACGACTAGCGGGAGCCTACGAGCAGTACTTC. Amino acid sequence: CASRRLAGAYEQYF.

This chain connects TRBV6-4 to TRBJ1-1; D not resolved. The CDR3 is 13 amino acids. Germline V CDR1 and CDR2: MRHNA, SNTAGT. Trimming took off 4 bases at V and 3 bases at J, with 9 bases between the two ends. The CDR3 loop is CASSVNPDTEAFF. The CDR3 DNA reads TGTGCCAGCAGTGTGAACCCGGACACTGAAGCTTTCTTT.

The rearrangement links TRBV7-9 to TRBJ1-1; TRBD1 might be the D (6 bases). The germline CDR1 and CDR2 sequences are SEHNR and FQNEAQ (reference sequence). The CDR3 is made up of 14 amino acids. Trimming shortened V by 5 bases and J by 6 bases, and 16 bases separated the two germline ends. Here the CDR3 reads CASSRLTGTSEAFF. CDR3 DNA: TGTGCCAGCAGCCGGCTTACAGGGACTTCTGAAGCTTTCTTT.

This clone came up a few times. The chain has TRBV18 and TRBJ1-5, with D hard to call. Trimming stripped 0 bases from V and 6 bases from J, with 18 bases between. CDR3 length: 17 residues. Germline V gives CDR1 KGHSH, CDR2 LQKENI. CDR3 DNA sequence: TGTGCCAGCTCACCACCGGACGCGGGAGGCCGTTTTCAGCCCCAGCATTTT. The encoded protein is CASSPPDAGGRFQPQHF.

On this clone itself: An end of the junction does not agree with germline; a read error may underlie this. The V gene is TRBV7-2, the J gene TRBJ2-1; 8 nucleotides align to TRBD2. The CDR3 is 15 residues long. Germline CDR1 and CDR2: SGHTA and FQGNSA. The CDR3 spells CASSVRTSSHNEQFF. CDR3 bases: TGTGCCAGCAGCGTGCGGACTAGCTCCCACAATGAGCAGTTCTTC.

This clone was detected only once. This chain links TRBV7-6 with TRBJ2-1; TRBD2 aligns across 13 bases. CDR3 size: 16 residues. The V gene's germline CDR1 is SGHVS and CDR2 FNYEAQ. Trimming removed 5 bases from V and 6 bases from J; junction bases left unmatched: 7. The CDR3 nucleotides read TGTGCCAGCAGCCAAGGACTAGCGGGAGTAGCCAATGAGCAGTTCTTC. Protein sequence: CASSQGLAGVANEQFF.

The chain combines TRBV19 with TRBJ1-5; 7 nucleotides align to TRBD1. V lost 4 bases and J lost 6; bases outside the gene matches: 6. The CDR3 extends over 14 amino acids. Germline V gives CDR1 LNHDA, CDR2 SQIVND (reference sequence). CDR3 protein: CASSTKRQGQPQHF. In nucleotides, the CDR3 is TGTGCCAGTAGTACTAAACGACAGGGTCAGCCCCAGCATTTT. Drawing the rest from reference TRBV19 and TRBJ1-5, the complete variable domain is DGGITQSPKYLFRKEGQNVTLSCEQNLNHDAMYWYRQDPGQGLRLIYYSQIVNDFQKGDIAEGYSVSREKKESFPLTVTSAQKNPTAFYLCASSTKRQGQPQHFGDGTRLSIL.

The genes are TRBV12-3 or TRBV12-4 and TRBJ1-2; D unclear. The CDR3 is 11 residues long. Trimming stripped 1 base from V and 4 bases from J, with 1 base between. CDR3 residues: CASSLGYGYTF. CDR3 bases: TGTGCCAGCAGTTTAGGCTATGGCTACACCTTC.

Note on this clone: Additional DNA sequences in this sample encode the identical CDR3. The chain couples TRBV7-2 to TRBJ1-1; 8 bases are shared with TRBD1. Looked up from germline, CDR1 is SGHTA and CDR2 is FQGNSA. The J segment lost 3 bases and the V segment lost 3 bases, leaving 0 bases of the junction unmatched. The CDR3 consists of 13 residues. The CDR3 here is CASSLTGDTEAFF. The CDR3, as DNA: TGTGCCAGCAGCTTGACAGGGGACACTGAAGCTTTCTTT.

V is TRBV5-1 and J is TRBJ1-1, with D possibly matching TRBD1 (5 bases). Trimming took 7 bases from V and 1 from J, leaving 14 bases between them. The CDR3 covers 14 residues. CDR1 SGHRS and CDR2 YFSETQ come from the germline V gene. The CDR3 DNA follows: TGCGCCAGCGGTGTACAGGTCGGGAACACTGAAGCTTTCTTT. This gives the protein CASGVQVGNTEAFF.